Following are 23 T cell receptor beta chains from one sample sequenced in a study of CD8 T cells in ankylosing spondylitis. General study points: Eight highly homologous variants made up a TCR beta motif, and this motif appeared characteristic of ankylosing spondylitis blood.

TCRdb reanalysed the 5' RACE reads using MiXCR and keeps one entry per CDR3 protein. The table records some 240,000 distinct CDR3 sequences, 7.3% of them present only once. Antigens for these TCRs are unknown. Sequencing was done on a sample of blood, either unsorted or a sorted T cell fraction (not recorded which). The origin of the receptors is a male donor with ankylosing spondylitis.

The chain links TRBV20-1 to TRBJ2-7; no clear D gene. Germline assignment: CDR1 DFQATT and CDR2 SNEGSKA (reference sequence). There are 13 residues in the CDR3. The V end was cut by 5 bases, the J end by 0 bases, with 11 bases between. CDR3 bases: TGCAGTGCTGTGAGCCCAAGCTCCTACGAGCAGTACTTC. Translation: CSAVSPSSYEQYF.

This clonotype is a singleton in its sample. In nucleotides, the CDR3 is TGTGCCAGCAGCTTCTCAGGGGCAAATCAGCCCCAGCATTTT. Its protein is CASSFSGANQPQHF. This sequence joins TRBV7-8 and TRBJ1-5, with D possibly matching TRBD1 (6 bases). The CDR3 has 14 amino acids. Germline CDR1 reads SGHVS; CDR2 reads FQNEAQ. Between the trimmed V and J ends, which lost 3 bases and 4 bases, there was a span of 10 bases.

The chain combines TRBV7-2 with TRBJ2-5; the D is unclear. The CDR3 spans 14 residues. The germline CDR1 and CDR2 sequences are SGHTA and FQGNSA. V shed 3 bases and J shed 1 base, with 9 bases lying between them. CDR3 region: CASSLWQPQETQYF. CDR3 nucleotides: TGTGCCAGCAGCTTGTGGCAGCCCCAAGAGACCCAGTACTTC.

The table lists this clonotype with many counts. This chain joins TRBV20-1 and TRBJ2-7; 7 bases map to TRBD2. J was trimmed by 0 bases and V by 2 bases; bases with no gene match: 10. This CDR3 spans 16 amino acids. Germline lookup yields CDR1 DFQATT and CDR2 SNEGSKA (reference sequence). Here the CDR3 reads CSARNPHREDSYEQYF. The CDR3 DNA reads TGCAGTGCTAGAAATCCGCATCGGGAGGACTCCTACGAGCAGTACTTC.

Note on this clonotype: Since a much larger clone is just one base distant, this may be a read error. This chain uses TRBV11-2 with TRBJ1-1; a weak D match, TRBD1 (6 bases). Germline V gene lookup returns CDR1 SGHAT and CDR2 FQNNGV. The CDR3 is 12 residues long. CDR3 sequence (DNA): TGTGCCAGCAGACACGGACAGACTGAAACTTTCTTT. The encoded protein is CASRHGQTETFF.

This clonotype was seen at least ten times. The V and J genes are TRBV28 and TRBJ2-7; D is perhaps TRBD2 (6 bases). V gave up 8 bases and J gave up 5 bases, with 16 bases separating them. CDR1 is MDHEN, CDR2 SYDVKM, per germline. CDR3 length: 13 residues. The DNA for the CDR3 is TGTGCCAGCGGGGACTTACACTTCCACGAGCAGTACTTC. It is translated as CASGDLHFHEQYF.

This clonotype has just a few counts. The J gene is TRBJ2-1, the V gene TRBV7-9; the D call may be TRBD1 or TRBD2 (5 bases each). Trimming took off 5 bases at V and 6 bases at J, with 14 bases between the two ends. Germline values: CDR1 SEHNR, CDR2 FQNEAQ (reference sequence). The CDR3 runs 14 residues. The CDR3: CASSPRRDLNEQFF. The CDR3 DNA sequence: TGTGCCAGCAGCCCGCGCCGGGACCTCAATGAGCAGTTCTTC. The whole variable domain, filled in from reference TRBV7-9 and TRBJ2-1, reads DTGVSQNPRHKITKRGQNVTFRCDPISEHNRLYWYRQTLGQGPEFLTYFQNEAQLEKSRLLSDRFSAERPKGSFSTLEIQRTEQGDSAMYLCASSPRRDLNEQFFGPGTRLTVL.

This clonotype was counted between two and nine times. V is TRBV27 and J is TRBJ2-2; no reliable D call. Trimming stripped 5 bases from V and 7 bases from J, with 20 bases between. Per germline, CDR1 MNHEY and CDR2 SMNVEV (reference sequence). CDR3 size: 16 residues. Written as DNA, the CDR3 is TGTGCCAGCAGTGGCGATTCATGGATGGGTGGCGGGGAGCTGTTTTTT. This translates into CASSGDSWMGGGELFF.

This clonotype came up a few times. The chain links TRBV28 to TRBJ2-3, with 9 bases matching TRBD2. V trimming: 3 bases; J trimming: 0 bases; junction bases outside the gene matches: 22. Germline V gene sequence: CDR1 MDHEN, CDR2 SYDVKM. This CDR3 region has 22 residues. The CDR3 sequence is CASSLGDRQWREGPSSTDTQYF. The CDR3, as DNA: TGTGCCAGCAGTTTGGGGGACAGACAGTGGCGGGAGGGCCCCTCTAGCACAGATACGCAGTATTTT.

This clonotype was detected ten times or more. The chain has TRBV7-2 and TRBJ1-3; D is unclear. This CDR3 spans 15 amino acids. Trimming removed 5 bases from V and 0 bases from J, with 11 bases in between. Germline V gene lookup returns CDR1 SGHTA and CDR2 FQGNSA. CDR3 residues: CASSPRRFSGNTIYF. DNA for the CDR3: TGTGCCAGCAGCCCCAGACGGTTCTCTGGAAACACCATATATTTT. Filled out from reference TRBV7-2 and TRBJ1-3, the complete variable domain reads GAGVSQSPSNKVTEKGKDVELRCDPISGHTALYWYRQSLGQGLEFLIYFQGNSAPDKSGLPSDRFSAERTGGSVSTLTIQRTQQEDSAVYLCASSPRRFSGNTIYFGEGSWLTVV.

The chain employs TRBV7-2 and TRBJ2-7, with TRBD2 identical over 7 bases. Unmatched junction bases numbered 10, after V lost 5 bases and J lost 3 bases. Germline V lookup: CDR1 SGHTA, CDR2 FQGNSA. The CDR3 is 15 amino acids. CDR3 in amino acids: CASSPRAGDFYEQYF. CDR3 sequence (DNA): TGTGCCAGCAGCCCGCGGGCGGGGGACTTCTACGAGCAGTACTTC.

This clonotype showed up many times. The V gene is TRBV7-8, the J gene TRBJ2-2; maybe TRBD2 (5 bases). The V end was cut by 3 bases, the J end by 8 bases, with 10 bases between. Germline V gene lookup returns CDR1 SGHVS and CDR2 FQNEAQ. This CDR3 has 13 amino acids. DNA of the CDR3: TGTGCCAGCAGCTTCGGACCGGGGGGGGAGCTGTTTTTT. Its protein is CASSFGPGGELFF.

This clonotype showed up many times. The genes are TRBV7-8 and TRBJ2-1; no clear D. Per the germline V gene, CDR1 is SGHVS and CDR2 is FQNEAQ. V lost 6 bases, J lost 5 bases, and 17 bases lay in between. This CDR3 spans 15 amino acids. The CDR3 here is CASRPPGTDNNEQFF. The CDR3, as DNA: TGTGCCAGCAGACCACCGGGCACCGACAACAATGAGCAGTTCTTC.

The J gene is TRBJ2-4, the V gene TRBV7-6; 10 nucleotides align to TRBD2. Germline lookup yields CDR1 SGHVS and CDR2 FNYEAQ. V shed 5 bases, J shed 3 bases, and the junction held 10 bases outside the gene matches. The CDR3 contains 17 residues. In nucleotides, the CDR3 is TGTGCCAGCAGCCCATTTAGCGGGAGGACCCTCAAAAACATTCAGTACTTC. Its protein is CASSPFSGRTLKNIQYF.

This clonotype was observed at least ten times. Here the CDR3 reads CASSHPYGRDEKLFF. In DNA, the CDR3 is TGTGCCAGCAGCCACCCTTACGGCCGAGATGAAAAACTGTTTTTT. V is TRBV7-6 and J is TRBJ1-4; unclear D gene. Germline V gene data show CDR1 as SGHVS and CDR2 as FNYEAQ. The CDR3 contains 15 residues. With 5 bases removed from V and 6 bases from J, the gap between germline ends came to 16 bases.

The sample holds many counts of this clonotype. V is TRBV20-1 and J is TRBJ1-1; the D gene is possibly TRBD1 (5 bases). Germline V gene sequence: CDR1 DFQATT, CDR2 SNEGSKA (reference sequence). Trimming removed 1 base at V and 3 bases at J, with 15 bases between. The CDR3 has 15 residues. The CDR3 nucleotides are TGCAGTGCTAGAGTTCGGGGGAACGGATACACTGAAGCTTTCTTT. This sequence encodes CSARVRGNGYTEAFF.

This clonotype was detected ten times or more. The chain couples TRBV4-1 to TRBJ2-1; D is perhaps TRBD1 (5 bases). V was cut by 3 bases and J by 7 bases, with 19 bases left in between. CDR1 is MGHRA, CDR2 YSYEKL, per germline. This CDR3 is 16 amino acids long. The CDR3 DNA reads as TGCGCCAGCAGCCAGGAAGGGGCTATAATTGGAAATGAGCAGTTCTTC. This gives the protein CASSQEGAIIGNEQFF.

In this sample, this clonotype turned up many times. This chain uses TRBV7-2 with TRBJ1-2, with D possibly matching TRBD1 (5 bases). This CDR3 has 15 residues. V was shortened by 3 bases and J by 2 bases, with 13 bases between the two germline ends. CDR1 and CDR2 from the germline V gene are SGHTA and FQGNSA. The CDR3 here is CASSFFGASNYGYTF. Here the CDR3 DNA reads TGTGCCAGCAGCTTTTTCGGGGCCTCAAACTATGGCTACACCTTC. Supplemented by reference TRBV7-2 and TRBJ1-2, the full variable domain reads GAGVSQSPSNKVTEKGKDVELRCDPISGHTALYWYRQSLGQGLEFLIYFQGNSAPDKSGLPSDRFSAERTGGSVSTLTIQRTQQEDSAVYLCASSFFGASNYGYTFGSGTRLTVV.

This clonotype appeared many times. The chain carries TRBV4-3 and TRBJ1-5; 8 bases fit TRBD1. The germline gives CDR1 LGHNA, CDR2 YSLEER. The CDR3 covers 17 residues. The junction had 7 bases not matched to a gene; V was cut back by 0 bases and J by 3 bases. The CDR3 is CASSQDLSGGFNQPQHF. CDR3 in DNA: TGCGCCAGCAGCCAAGACCTCTCAGGGGGCTTCAATCAGCCCCAGCATTTT.

In its sample, this clonotype was seen many times. The V call is TRBV27, the J call TRBJ1-5; D is ambiguous. CDR1 and CDR2 (germline): MNHEY, SMNVEV (reference sequence). Trimming stripped 5 bases from V and 6 bases from J, with 17 bases between. The CDR3 sequence is 15 residues long. The CDR3 protein is CASSPSSSVAQPQHF. The CDR3 coding sequence is TGTGCCAGCAGTCCCAGCTCGTCCGTGGCTCAGCCCCAGCATTTT.

This clonotype occurred many times. The chain recombines TRBV7-2 with TRBJ1-1; D may be TRBD1 (6 bases). In germline, CDR1 is SGHTA, CDR2 FQGNSA. The V gene lost 1 base and the J gene lost 2 bases, with 11 bases spanning the gap. The CDR3 spans 15 residues. The CDR3 is CASSLGTRGNTEAFF. The DNA of the CDR3 is TGTGCCAGCAGCTTAGGTACCAGGGGCAACACTGAAGCTTTCTTT.

This clonotype was counted ten times or more. The genes are TRBV4-1 and TRBJ1-5; a weak D match, TRBD1 (5 bases). Trimming removed 0 bases from V and 7 bases from J, with 13 bases in between. Germline CDR1 is MGHRA and CDR2 is YSYEKL. The CDR3 contains 15 residues. The CDR3 nucleotides are TGCGCCAGCAGCCAAGATCCCAGGGCACAGCAGCCCCAGCATTTT. This translates into CASSQDPRAQQPQHF.

Only a few counts were recorded for this clonotype. J is TRBJ2-7 and V is TRBV10-3; D is unclear. CDR3 length equals 16 residues. Deletions cut 2 bases from V and 2 bases from J, with 16 bases between. Germline V CDR1 and CDR2: ENHRY, SYGVKD. CDR3 coding DNA: TGTGCCATCAGTGAGGATCCCGGCAGGTACCCCTACGAGCAGTACTTC. Protein sequence: CAISEDPGRYPYEQYF.